These 12 T cell receptor beta chains originate from one sample sequenced in a study. TCRdb reanalysed the 5' RACE reads using MiXCR and keeps one entry per CDR3 protein. The profile shows around 57,000 distinct CDR3 sequences, around 26% of them singletons. The sequenced sample was tumor-infiltrating memory CD4+ T cells sorted from the breast tumor. Subset indicated: memory CD4+ T cells, CD4+CD45RO+CD25-. These receptor sequences come from a female donor with breast cancer.

The chain uses TRBV9 and TRBJ2-1, with 7 bases that match TRBD2. Germline V lookup: CDR1 SGDLS, CDR2 YYNGEE. With V trimmed by 4 bases and J by 2 bases, 9 bases remained unmatched. CDR3 length: 16 residues. In DNA form, the CDR3 reads TGTGCCAGCAGCCCCCGGGGTGGGAGGGCCTACAATGAGCAGTTCTTC. As protein: CASSPRGGRAYNEQFF. The complete variable domain, with remaining parts taken from reference TRBV9 and TRBJ2-1, reads DSGVTQTPKHLITATGQRVTLRCSPRSGDLSVYWYQQSLDQGLQFLIQYYNGEERAKGNILERFSAQQFPDLHSELNLSSLELGDSALYFCASSPRGGRAYNEQFFGPGTRLTVL.

Regarding this clonotype: It may be a read error: a sequence one base away is much more abundant. The chain couples TRBV9 to TRBJ1-2, with D hard to call. CDR1 is SGDLS, CDR2 YYNGEE, per germline. The CDR3 sequence is 13 residues long. CDR3 residues: CASSPLAGYGYAF. CDR3 coding DNA: TGTGCCAGCAGCCCCTTGGCCGGCTATGGCTACGCCTTC.

The V gene is TRBV6-5, the J gene TRBJ2-3; D gene ambiguous. The CDR3 is made up of 11 amino acids. The germline CDR1 and CDR2 sequences are MNHEY and SVGAGI. V shed 6 bases and J shed 6 bases, with 7 bases lying between them. In DNA form, the CDR3 reads TGTGCCAGCAGGGTTGAGGATACGCAGTATTTT. Its translation: CASRVEDTQYF.

This clonotype was detected many times. This chain joins TRBV29-1 and TRBJ2-5, with TRBD2 matching over 7 bases. V shed 3 bases, J shed 4 bases, and the junction held 2 bases outside the gene matches. CDR3 size: 12 residues. Germline V lookup: CDR1 SQVTM, CDR2 ANQGSEA. The CDR3 region is CSVEGGRETQYF. Written as DNA, the CDR3 is TGCAGCGTTGAGGGGGGGAGAGAGACCCAGTACTTC.

This clonotype was seen more than once but under ten times. V gene TRBV5-1 combines with J gene TRBJ2-7, with TRBD2 matching 13 bases. The CDR3 loop spans 17 amino acids. V lost 3 bases to trimming and J lost 6 bases; unmatched junction nucleotides: 12. The germline CDR1 and CDR2 sequences are SGHRS and YFSETQ. The CDR3 coding sequence is TGCGCCAGCAGCTCCTACCTTGGACTAGCGGGAGAGGGCGAGCAGTACTTC. Amino acids: CASSSYLGLAGEGEQYF.

The chain is built from TRBV18 and TRBJ2-1; possibly TRBD2 for D (5 bases). The CDR3 has 14 amino acids. Trimming shortened V by 1 base and J by 6 bases, and 10 bases separated the two germline ends. Germline CDR1 is KGHSH and CDR2 is LQKENI. In DNA, the CDR3 is TGTGCCAGCTCACCACTAGGACTTCGCAATGAGCAGTTCTTC. It yields the protein CASSPLGLRNEQFF.

The sample holds many counts of this clonotype. The chain employs TRBV5-1 and TRBJ2-7; D might be TRBD1 or TRBD2, each matching 5 bases. In germline, CDR1 is SGHRS, CDR2 YFSETQ. CDR3 size: 14 residues. The V gene lost 6 bases and the J gene lost 2 bases, with 15 bases spanning the gap. The CDR3 DNA is TGCGCCAGCATCTCAGGACCGGGGCCCTACGAGCAGTACTTC. This translates into CASISGPGPYEQYF.

Note on this clonotype: The junction departs from germline at one end; a sequencing error may be responsible. The V gene is TRBV7-2, the J gene TRBJ2-1; unclear D gene. This CDR3 comprises 14 residues. Germline V CDR1 and CDR2: SGHTA, FQGNSA. The CDR3 DNA reads TGTGCCAGCAGCTTAGATATTTATACGTATGAGCAGTCCTTC. Protein: CASSLDIYTYEQSF.

The chain uses TRBV20-1 and TRBJ1-2; D ambiguous. The CDR3 totals 15 residues. Germline V gene data show CDR1 as DFQATT and CDR2 as SNEGSKA (reference sequence). Trimming removed 2 bases from V and 3 bases from J, with 16 bases in between. The CDR3 is CSARYRLQNDYGYTF. The CDR3, as DNA: TGCAGTGCTAGATATAGATTGCAGAATGACTATGGCTACACCTTC.

This clonotype appeared many times. This chain links TRBV10-3 with TRBJ1-1; D gene unclear. Trimming removed 0 bases at V and 0 bases at J, with 5 bases between. The CDR3 sequence is 14 residues long. The germline V gene encodes CDR1 ENHRY and CDR2 SYGVKD. As DNA, the CDR3 is TGTGCCATCAGTGAGTCGCGTGTGAACACTGAAGCTTTCTTT. Translation: CAISESRVNTEAFF.

In DNA, the CDR3 is TGCAGTGCTAAACAGGGTCGCACTGAAGCTTTCTTT. It codes for CSAKQGRTEAFF. The chain has TRBV20-1 and TRBJ1-1; TRBD1 might be the D (6 bases). Germline V gives CDR1 DFQATT, CDR2 SNEGSKA (reference sequence). The CDR3 length is 12 residues. Trimming removed 4 bases at V and 4 bases at J, with 10 bases between.

The table lists this clonotype with a few counts. This rearrangement joins TRBV7-3 to TRBJ2-4, with 7 bases identical to TRBD2. Germline values: CDR1 SGHTA, CDR2 FQGTGA. The CDR3 length is 17 residues. The V and J ends lost 2 bases and 6 bases, in that order; junction bases with no gene match: 13. This CDR3 reads CASSLGPGGRTRNIQYF. CDR3 coding DNA: TGTGCCAGCAGCTTAGGTCCTGGCGGGAGAACAAGAAACATTCAGTACTTC.